These 14 T cell receptor beta chains came from one sample sequenced in a study of blood T cell repertoires in COVID-19. Generated by immunoSEQ multiplex PCR, the TCRdb table keeps only in-frame clones and is missing some. This sample carries about 210,000 clones, about 88% of them seen once, and the ten largest clones take about 4.8%. Specimen: peripheral blood. The source of these receptors is a woman aged 40 to 50 with acute or convalescent COVID-19.

This chain joins TRBV18 and TRBJ1-2, with TRBD1 matching 8 bases. Germline CDR1 reads KGHSH; CDR2 reads LQKENI. Trimming took 3 bases from V and 6 from J; bases not matched to a gene: 9. The CDR3 has 15 residues. In DNA form, the CDR3 reads TGTGCCAGCTCACCCCAGGGGGCGGGATTGGATGGCTACACCTTC. Its protein product is CASSPQGAGLDGYTF.

This clone was counted between two and nine times. The chain employs TRBV19 and TRBJ1-1; weak D call: TRBD1 (6 bases). The V end was cut by 7 bases, the J end by 5 bases, with 17 bases between. CDR3 length equals 14 residues. Germline values: CDR1 LNHDA, CDR2 SQIVND (reference sequence). The CDR3 nucleotides read TGTGCCAGTACCCACTTCGGACAGTCAACTGAAGCTTTCTTT. As protein: CASTHFGQSTEAFF.

This chain connects TRBV3-1 (or the pseudogene TRBV3-2) to TRBJ1-2, with D perhaps TRBD1 (5 bases). V shed 0 bases and J shed 4 bases, with 9 bases lying between them. Per the germline V gene, CDR1 is LGHDT and CDR2 is YNNKEL (reference sequence). CDR3 length equals 14 residues. Here the CDR3 reads CASSQDSGGYGYTF. In DNA, the CDR3 is TGTGCCAGCAGCCAAGATTCCGGGGGCTATGGCTACACCTTC.

V and J are TRBV7-3 and TRBJ1-1; D is ambiguous. Germline V gene lookup returns CDR1 SGHTA and CDR2 FQGTGA. V dropped 0 bases and J dropped 1 base, with 6 bases sitting between them. This CDR3 is built from 14 residues. The CDR3 is CASSLTEKNTEAFF. Here the CDR3 DNA reads TGTGCCAGCAGCTTAACAGAGAAGAACACTGAAGCTTTCTTT.

This sequence joins TRBV11-2 and TRBJ2-3, with TRBD1 matching 7 bases. V lost 0 bases and J lost 13; bases outside the gene matches: 7. Germline V gene sequence: CDR1 SGHAT, CDR2 FQNNGV. The CDR3 sequence is 13 residues long. CDR3 amino acids: CASSLDKGTGEYF. The CDR3 DNA follows: TGTGCCAGCAGCTTAGATAAGGGTACAGGGGAGTATTTT.

This clone was observed a handful of times. The V gene is TRBV7-3, the J gene TRBJ2-2, with D uncertain. CDR3 length equals 15 residues. With 1 base removed from V and 3 bases from J, the gap between germline ends came to 9 bases. Germline CDR1 SGHTA, CDR2 FQGTGA. The CDR3 DNA reads TGTGCCAGCAGCTTAAAAGCCTCTGACACCGGGGAGCTGTTTTTT. Translation: CASSLKASDTGELFF.

This chain uses TRBV5-1 with TRBJ2-5, with D possibly TRBD1 on 6 matching bases. Germline V gene sequence: CDR1 SGHRS, CDR2 YFSETQ. The CDR3 consists of 16 residues. V lost 4 bases and J lost 2, with 18 bases in between. Here the CDR3 reads CASSPGDGNLQETQYF. CDR3 DNA sequence: TGCGCCAGCAGCCCAGGGGACGGAAACCTACAAGAGACCCAGTACTTC.

To note about this clone: The sample carries other DNA sequences with the same CDR3. The chain carries TRBV6-1 and TRBJ1-1; D not resolved. The CDR3 covers 13 residues. The V end lost 2 bases, the J end lost 2 bases, and 6 bases lay between the germline ends. Germline V gene lookup returns CDR1 MNHNS and CDR2 SASEGT. CDR3 loop: CASSERGNTEAFF. DNA of the CDR3: TGTGCCAGCAGTGAACGGGGAAACACTGAAGCTTTCTTT.

The rearrangement links TRBV3-1 (or the pseudogene TRBV3-2) to TRBJ2-7; a weak D match, TRBD2 (6 bases). Germline V gene sequence: CDR1 LGHDT, CDR2 YNNKEL (reference sequence). This CDR3 is built from 14 residues. V gave up 1 base and J gave up 7 bases, with 14 bases separating them. The CDR3 DNA is TGTGCCAGCAGCCAAGGGGGAGGACCAGGTGAGCAGTACGTC. Its protein is CASSQGGGPGEQYV.

This sequence joins TRBV12-3 or TRBV12-4 and TRBJ1-1, with no clear D. Trimming pared 1 base from V and 8 bases from J, leaving 8 bases between. This CDR3 has 12 amino acids. The chain's CDR3 is CASSLVVSEAFF. CDR3 DNA sequence: TGTGCCAGCAGTTTAGTTGTGAGCGAAGCTTTCTTT.

The V call is TRBV19, the J call TRBJ1-2; D remains ambiguous. This CDR3 contains 11 residues. The germline V gene encodes CDR1 LNHDA and CDR2 SQIVND (reference sequence). V was trimmed by 3 bases and J by 10 bases, leaving 9 bases between them. The CDR3 DNA reads as TGTGCCAGTAGTATCTCGAGTACCTACACCTTC. Translated: CASSISSTYTF.

The V gene is TRBV3-1 (or the pseudogene TRBV3-2), the J gene TRBJ2-1; 7 nucleotides align to TRBD2. Germline V gene data show CDR1 as LGHDT and CDR2 as YNNKEL (reference sequence). The CDR3 is 13 amino acids. The V gene end was trimmed by 0 bases and the J gene end by 9 bases; junction bases not matched to a gene: 2. CDR3 nucleotide sequence: TGTGCCAGCAGCCAAGAGGGCGGGGGTGAGCAGTTCTTC. The encoded protein is CASSQEGGGEQFF.

The chain employs TRBV4-2 and TRBJ2-3; possibly TRBD1 for D (6 bases). The CDR3 covers 15 residues. Trimming left V 0 bases short and J 3 bases short, with 10 bases between. CDR1 and CDR2 from the germline V gene are LGHNA and YNFKEQ. CDR3 region: CASSQETGMTDTQYF. CDR3 coding DNA: TGTGCCAGCAGCCAAGAAACAGGGATGACAGATACGCAGTATTTT.

This rearrangement joins TRBV12-5 to TRBJ2-1, with D unresolved. Germline CDR1 and CDR2: LGHNT and FRNRAP. The germline V and J ends were trimmed by 5 bases and 4 bases, with 3 bases remaining between them. The length of the CDR3 is 11 residues. The CDR3 spells CASGLYNEQFF. The CDR3 nucleotides are TGTGCTAGTGGTCTGTACAATGAGCAGTTCTTC.